This T cell receptor beta chain was documented in a study of shared clonotypes between healthy human individuals. On the study more broadly: The study used three CD4 naive, three CD4 memory, two CD8 naive and one CD8 memory plate per donor.

CDR3 length: 13 amino acids. V was cut by 8 bases and J by 4 bases, with 11 bases left in between. From germline, CDR1 is MNHEY and CDR2 SVGAGI. Replicate PCRs from sorted subsets contained around 200 ng DNA, which is 31,000 or so T cell genomes. Sequencing used immunoSEQ multiplex PCR; TCRdb keeps in-frame clones, though not all of them. The sample has over 1.4 million clones, roughly 96% seen once. V gene TRBV6-5 combines with J gene TRBJ2-2; TRBD1 might be the D (5 bases). The material sequenced was naive CD4+ T cells sorted from blood. Described subset: CD45RA+ positively selected. This clonotype was obtained from a man aged 25-40 years in good health. The CDR3 bases are TGTGCCAGCGGTCTCCAGGGCACCGGGGAGCTGTTTTTT. It codes for CASGLQGTGELFF.